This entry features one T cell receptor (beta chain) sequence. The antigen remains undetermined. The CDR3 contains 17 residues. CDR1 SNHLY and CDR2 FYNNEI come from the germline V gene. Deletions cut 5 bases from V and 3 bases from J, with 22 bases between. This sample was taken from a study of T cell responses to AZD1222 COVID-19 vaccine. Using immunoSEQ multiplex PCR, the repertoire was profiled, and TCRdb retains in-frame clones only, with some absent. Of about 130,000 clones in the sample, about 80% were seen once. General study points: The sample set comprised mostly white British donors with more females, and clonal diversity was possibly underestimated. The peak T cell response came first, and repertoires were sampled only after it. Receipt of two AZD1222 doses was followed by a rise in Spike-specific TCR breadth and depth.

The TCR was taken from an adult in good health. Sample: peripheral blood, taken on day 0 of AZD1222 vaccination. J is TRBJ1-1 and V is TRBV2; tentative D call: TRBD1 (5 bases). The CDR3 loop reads CASSPSSLRQRDTEAFF. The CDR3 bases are TGTGCCAGCAGTCCCAGCAGTTTGAGACAGAGGGACACTGAAGCTTTCTTT.